The clone carrying this TCR beta chain has more than one count but fewer than ten. Its cognate antigen is unknown. A junction end diverges from the germline sequence, so it may reflect a read error. Hyperthyroidism patients were newly diagnosed, had disease duration under 2 months, and were aged 18 to 65 years. On the basis of clinical symptoms, serum thyroxine and TRAb, thyroid ultrasound and orbital computed tomography, diagnoses were made. The authors obtained PBMCs from over 7.5 ml of fresh peripheral blood. The data belong to a study of T cells in Graves' hyperthyroidism and ophthalmopathy. Findings and limits, study-wide: Ophthalmopathy, which appeared later, was predicted by the model a median around 6.5 months before onset.

CDR1 and CDR2 (germline): MNHEY, SVGEGT. This CDR3 has 15 amino acids. Researchers took RNA transcripts and amplified the TCR beta CDR3 regions from them. During a first-round RT-PCR of the TCR CDR3, the HTBI primer set was used. A single record per CDR3 protein comes from TCRdb applying MiXCR to the multiplex PCR reads. The sample shows about 200,000 distinct CDR3 sequences, 17% of them seen only once. The chain joins TRBV6-2 or TRBV6-3 to TRBJ2-1; perhaps TRBD2 as D (5 bases). The specimen was blood. This receptor was taken from a woman between 50 and 59 years old with Graves' hyperthyroidism. The chain's CDR3 is CTSSRHSGSYNEQFF. The CDR3, as DNA: TGTACCAGCAGTCGTCACAGCGGCTCCTACAATGAGCAGTTCTTC.